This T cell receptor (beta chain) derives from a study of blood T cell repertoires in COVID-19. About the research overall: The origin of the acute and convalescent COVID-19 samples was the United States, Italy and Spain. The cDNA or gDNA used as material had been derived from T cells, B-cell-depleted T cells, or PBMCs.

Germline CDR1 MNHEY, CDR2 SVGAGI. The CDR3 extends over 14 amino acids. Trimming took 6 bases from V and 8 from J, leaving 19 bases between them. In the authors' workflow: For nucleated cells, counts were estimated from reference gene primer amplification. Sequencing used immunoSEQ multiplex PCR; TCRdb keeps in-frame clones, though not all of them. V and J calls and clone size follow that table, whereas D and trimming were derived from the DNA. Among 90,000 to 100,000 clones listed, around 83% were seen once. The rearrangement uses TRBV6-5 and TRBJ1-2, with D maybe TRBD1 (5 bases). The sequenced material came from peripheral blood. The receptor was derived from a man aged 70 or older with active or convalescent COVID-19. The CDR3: CASSGTSPTSGYTF. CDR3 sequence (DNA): TGTGCCAGCAGCGGGACTTCCCCAACGTCGGGCTACACCTTC.